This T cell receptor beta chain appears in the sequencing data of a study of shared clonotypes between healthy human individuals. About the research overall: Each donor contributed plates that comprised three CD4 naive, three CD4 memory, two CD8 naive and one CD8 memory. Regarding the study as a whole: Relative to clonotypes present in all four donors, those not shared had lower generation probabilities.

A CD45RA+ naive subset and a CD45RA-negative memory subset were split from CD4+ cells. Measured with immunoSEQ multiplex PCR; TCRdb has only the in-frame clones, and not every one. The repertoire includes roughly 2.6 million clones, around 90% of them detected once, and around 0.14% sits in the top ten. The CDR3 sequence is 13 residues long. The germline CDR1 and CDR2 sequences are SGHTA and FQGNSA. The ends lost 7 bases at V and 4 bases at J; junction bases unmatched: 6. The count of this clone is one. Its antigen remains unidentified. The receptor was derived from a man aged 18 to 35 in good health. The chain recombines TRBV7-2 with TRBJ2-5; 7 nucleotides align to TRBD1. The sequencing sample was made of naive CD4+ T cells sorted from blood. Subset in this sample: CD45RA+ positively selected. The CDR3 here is CASTRGGAETQYF. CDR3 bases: TGTGCCAGCACTCGAGGGGGCGCAGAGACCCAGTACTTC.